These T cell receptor beta chains were read from a single sample in a study of Tregs in tolerant kidney transplant recipients. Method: immunoSEQ multiplex PCR; TCRdb's copy keeps in-frame clones and lacks some. The data hold roughly 68,000 clones, with 80% to 85% observed a single time. Source material: CD4+ T cells from blood. These receptors came from a human donor in good health. The CDR3 runs from the conserved cysteine through the conserved F or W. The D gene is left open where the match is weak. Some rows have no size entry. The others give once, few or many, or a class for an expanded clone.

TGTGCCAGCAGCTCACTAGGGCCAATGAACACCGGGGAGCTGTTTTTT	CASSSLGPMNTGELFF	TRBJ2-2	.	.	TRBV7-3
TGTGCCAGCAGGGAGACAGGGACTGCTTTCTTT	CASRETGTAFF	TRBJ1-1	.	TRBD1	TRBV6-5
TGTGCCAGCAGTTACGGTAGCAATCAGCCCCAGCATTTT	CASSYGSNQPQHF	TRBJ1-5	.	.	TRBV6-5
TGTGCCAGCAGCCGGCGTAGGGACAGGGGAGCTGGGGCCAACGTCCTGACTTTC	CASSRRRDRGAGANVLTF	TRBJ2-6	few	TRBD1	TRBV7-9
TGCGCCAGCAGCTTGGGGGACAGGGCCTACAATGAGCAGTTCTTC	CASSLGDRAYNEQFF	TRBJ2-1	.	TRBD1	TRBV5-1
TGTGCCACCAGCAGTTCGGGCTATGGCTACACCTTC	CATSSSGYGYTF	TRBJ1-2	.	.	TRBV15
TGCGCCAGCAGCCTTCAGACAGGGGGCGGCTACGAGCAGTACTTC	CASSLQTGGGYEQYF	TRBJ2-7	.	TRBD1	TRBV5-1
TGTGCCAGCAGCTTAGGAGTCTTCTCTGGAAACACCATATATTTT	CASSLGVFSGNTIYF	TRBJ1-3	once	.	TRBV11-2
TGTGCCAGCAGCTCCAACTATCACTACGAGCAGTACTTC	CASSSNYHYEQYF	TRBJ2-7	.	.	TRBV13
TGTGCCAGTAGGCGGGGCGGGGGTCCCACAGATACGCAGTATTTT	CASRRGGGPTDTQYF	TRBJ2-3	.	TRBD2	TRBV19
TGTGCCAGCAGCGGCCCGGGACTAGCGGGCCTTAGCTCCTACAATGAGCAGTTCTTC	CASSGPGLAGLSSYNEQFF	TRBJ2-1	.	TRBD2	TRBV7-2
TGTGCCAGCAGCCCCCACCTAAACATTCAGTACTTC	CASSPHLNIQYF	TRBJ2-4	.	.	TRBV11-3
TGTGCCAGCTCACCCCCTACGCCTGCCTACGAGCAGTACTTC	CASSPPTPAYEQYF	TRBJ2-7	few	.	TRBV18
TGCGCCAGTCACCCGGGGGTTCAGAGAGCTAACTATGGCTACACCTTC	CASHPGVQRANYGYTF	TRBJ1-2	.	.	TRBV10-2
TGTGCCACCAACCCTAGCGGGGCCATCACAGATACGCAGTATTTT	CATNPSGAITDTQYF	TRBJ2-3	once	TRBD2	TRBV10-3
TGTGCCAGCAGCTTAATATCGGGCACAGATACGCAGTATTTT	CASSLISGTDTQYF	TRBJ2-3	.	.	TRBV7-3
TGTGCCATCAGGCCGGACCGGGCGGGGGCCAACGTCCTGACTTTC	CAIRPDRAGANVLTF	TRBJ2-6	.	.	TRBV10-3
TGTGCAAGTCGCCTTCTCCGTGGCAGGAGCTCCTACAATGAGCAGTTCTTC	CASRLLRGRSSYNEQFF	TRBJ2-1	.	.	TRBV12-2
TGTGCCAGCTCACCGGGACAGGGTCAGCCCCAGCATTTT	CASSPGQGQPQHF	TRBJ1-5	.	TRBD1	TRBV18
TGTGCCTGGAGTGTGGTTGGGGATACGCAGTATTTT	CAWSVVGDTQYF	TRBJ2-3	.	.	TRBV30
TGTGCCAGCAGCTTGAGGGGGGGGGAGACCCAGTACTTC	CASSLRGGETQYF	TRBJ2-5	.	.	TRBV11-2
TGTGCCAGCAGCGTAGCGGGGGAAGAGACCCAGTACTTC	CASSVAGEETQYF	TRBJ2-5	.	TRBD2	TRBV11-3
TGTGCCAGCAGTTTATGGTCGGGAGTAGCCAACTCTGGGGCCAACGTCCTGACTTTC	CASSLWSGVANSGANVLTF	TRBJ2-6	.	.	TRBV28
TGTGCCAGCAGCTTAGGGACAGGCTCTGGGGCCAACGTCCTGACTTTC	CASSLGTGSGANVLTF	TRBJ2-6	.	TRBD1	TRBV7-2
TGTGCCAGTAGTATAGGTCGACAGGGGAACCACGAGCAGTACTTC	CASSIGRQGNHEQYF	TRBJ2-7	.	TRBD1	TRBV19
TGTGCCAGCACCCGGCAGGGCTACTATGGCTACACCTTC	CASTRQGYYGYTF	TRBJ1-2	.	.	TRBV5-4
TGTGCCAGCAGTTACCACAGGGATAACTATGGCTACACCTTC	CASSYHRDNYGYTF	TRBJ1-2	.	.	TRBV6-6
TGTGCCAGCAGCCCCCGCGGGAGTTTCTCCTACAATGAGCAGTTCTTC	CASSPRGSFSYNEQFF	TRBJ2-1	.	TRBD2	TRBV7-3
TGTGCCACCCTGGGGACAGGGAATAATTCACCCCTCCACTTT	CATLGTGNNSPLHF	TRBJ1-6	.	TRBD1	TRBV19
TGTGCCAGCAGCCCCCAGGGTCCTGGAAACACCATATATTTT	CASSPQGPGNTIYF	TRBJ1-3	.	.	TRBV9
TGCGCCAGCAGCCAAGATGTGTGGCTAGCGGGGACCGGGAGGGAGACCCAGTACTTC	CASSQDVWLAGTGRETQYF	TRBJ2-5	.	TRBD2	TRBV4-1
TGTGCCAGCAGCTTAGAGGGACTAGCCCTGGGGGAGCAGTACTTC	CASSLEGLALGEQYF	TRBJ2-7	.	TRBD2	TRBV7-2
TGTGCCAGCAGCTTGGCCGCTCTTAATGAAGCTTTCTTT	CASSLAALNEAFF	TRBJ1-1	.	.	TRBV5-5
TGCGCCAGCAGCTTGGATTCGTGGAGCACTGAAGCTTTCTTT	CASSLDSWSTEAFF	TRBJ1-1	.	.	TRBV5-1
TGTGCCAGCTCACCGTCCATCTCCTACGAGCAGTACTTC	CASSPSISYEQYF	TRBJ2-7	.	.	TRBV18
TGTGCCACCAGCAGAGATTGGGGCGACGAGCAGTACTTC	CATSRDWGDEQYF	TRBJ2-7	.	.	TRBV15
TGTGCCAGCAGCTTGGAGGGCTTACGGCAGTACAATGAGCAGTTCTTC	CASSLEGLRQYNEQFF	TRBJ2-1	.	.	TRBV5-4
TGTGCCAGCAGTTTGCGACAGGGTTGGGGCTACACCTTC	CASSLRQGWGYTF	TRBJ1-2	once	TRBD1	TRBV6-5
TGTGCCAGCAGCTCTAGCCCAACCAGGACTCCTCTTAGCACAGATACGCAGTATTTT	CASSSSPTRTPLSTDTQYF	TRBJ2-3	.	.	TRBV7-8
TGTGCCAGTCGCCCCTCGCCAAATGAGCAGTTCTTC	CASRPSPNEQFF	TRBJ2-1	.	.	TRBV2
TGTGCCAGCAGCTTAGCGGGCGGGGTTGCTGGCTACACCTTC	CASSLAGGVAGYTF	TRBJ1-2	.	.	TRBV7-8
TGCGCCAGCAGCTTGATGAGACAGGGGGCCGGGGGCTACACCTTC	CASSLMRQGAGGYTF	TRBJ1-2	.	TRBD1	TRBV5-1
TGTGCCAGCAGCTTAGACCCGGGACGCCAGGGGGAGCAGTACTTC	CASSLDPGRQGEQYF	TRBJ2-5	.	TRBD1	TRBV11-3
TGTGCCAGTAGTGGACAGGCATTTGAGCAGTACTTC	CASSGQAFEQYF	TRBJ2-7	.	TRBD1	TRBV19
TGTGCCAGCAGCTTGGAGGGGGGGGGATACGGGTCCGAGCAGTACTTC	CASSLEGGGYGSEQYF	TRBJ2-7	once	.	TRBV5-6
TGTGCCAGTAGTATCAGCGGAAGGACAGGCAGGGGTGGCTACACCTTC	CASSISGRTGRGGYTF	TRBJ1-2	.	TRBD1	TRBV19
TGTGCCAGCAGCCCAATTCGAAATGAGCAGTTCTTC	CASSPIRNEQFF	TRBJ2-1	.	.	TRBV7-6
TGTGCCAGCAGCTTCGCCGCAGGACGTGGCTACACCTTC	CASSFAAGRGYTF	TRBJ1-2	.	.	TRBV11-3
TGTGCCAGCAGCACACTAGCGGGGCTTGCAGATACGCAGTATTTT	CASSTLAGLADTQYF	TRBJ2-3	.	TRBD2	TRBV9
TGTGCCAGCAGCTTGGTAACGGGGGCGCAGGATACGCAGTATTTT	CASSLVTGAQDTQYF	TRBJ2-3	.	.	TRBV7-6
TGTGCCAGCAGTCTAGGGGGAGGGGGAAACTTTGGCTACACCTTC	CASSLGGGGNFGYTF	TRBJ1-2	.	.	TRBV2
TGTGCCACCGAGGGACTAGCGGTTCAAGAGACCCAGTACTTC	CATEGLAVQETQYF	TRBJ2-5	.	TRBD2	TRBV2
TGTGCCAGCAGCTTAGGGGTGACCTACGCCTTC	CASSLGVTYAF	TRBJ1-2	.	.	TRBV7-2
TGTGCCACCAGCAGAGATCAAGGGGGACAGGGACTAGATACGCAGTATTTT	CATSRDQGGQGLDTQYF	TRBJ2-3	.	TRBD1	TRBV15
TGTGCCAGTAGTATCAGGGTAGCTGGGGCCAACGTCCTGACTTTC	CASSIRVAGANVLTF	TRBJ2-6	.	.	TRBV19
TGTGCTAGTGGCCAGCTAACAGGGGGAAGGACCGGGGAGCTGTTTTTT	CASGQLTGGRTGELFF	TRBJ2-2	.	TRBD1	TRBV12-5
TGTGCCAGCAGCCTAGGGTGGGGGAGCCAGCCCCAGCATTTT	CASSLGWGSQPQHF	TRBJ1-5	few	.	TRBV27
TGTGCCAGCAGCCAAGAACAGGGAAGGGGTTCACCCCTCCACTTT	CASSQEQGRGSPLHF	TRBJ1-6	.	.	TRBV4-2
TGTGCCTGGAGCGCCGGGGTCAACTATGGCTACACCTTC	CAWSAGVNYGYTF	TRBJ1-2	.	.	TRBV30
TGTGCCAGCAGCCCTCGACAGGGGGCGGTAGGTGAAGCTTTCTTT	CASSPRQGAVGEAFF	TRBJ1-1	.	TRBD1	TRBV9